A single TCR beta chain is shown here with its context. The antigen is unknown. The data were taken from a study of siplizumab effects on memory and regulatory T cells. Regarding the study as a whole: Confirmation that proliferating Tregs from siplizumab cultures had suppressive function was not obtained.

The ends were cut back, 5 bases at V and 2 bases at J, with 17 bases in the middle. This CDR3 contains 16 residues. Per the germline V gene, CDR1 is SGHTA and CDR2 is FQGTGA. Method: immunoSEQ multiplex PCR; TCRdb's copy keeps in-frame clones and lacks some. Of 65,000 to 90,000 clones listed, 93% are singletons. Sequenced input: CD8+ T cells sorted from blood. V usage is TRBV7-3 and J usage is TRBJ2-3; D possibly corresponds to TRBD1 (6 bases). The clonotype originates from a human donor in good health. The CDR3 here is CASSAGDDSHTDTQYF. The CDR3 bases are TGTGCCAGCAGCGCAGGGGACGATAGTCACACAGATACGCAGTATTTT.